This T cell receptor (beta chain) was profiled in a study of shared clonotypes between healthy human individuals. Methods used by the authors: ImmunoSEQ output held junction-only sequences without quality scores, so filtering differed. TCRdb's copy holds only in-frame clones and misses some; the assay was immunoSEQ multiplex PCR. V and J calls and clone size come straight from that table; D and trimming were deduced from the DNA. The repertoire has under 2,000,000 clones, about 95% of them found once; the top ten carry less than 1.5%. Naive CD8 cells were CD45RO-negative, positively selected for CCR7, excluding terminally differentiated effector memory CD45RA+ cells. Within Nashville, Tennessee resided all donors, each a Caucasian adult. Sequencing was performed on naive CD8+ T cells sorted from blood. This receptor was obtained from a man aged 18 to 29 in good health.

The CDR3 sequence: CASSRLMLGINTEAFF. In DNA form, the CDR3 reads TGCGCCAGCAGCCGACTCATGTTGGGCATAAACACTGAAGCTTTCTTT. This chain links TRBV4-3 with TRBJ1-1, with unresolved D. V was shortened by 4 bases and J by 2 bases, with 17 bases between the two germline ends. The germline V gene has CDR1 LGHNA and CDR2 YSLEER. The CDR3 runs 16 residues.